The rows below give T cell receptor beta chains drawn from one sample of a study of T cell responses to AZD1222 COVID-19 vaccine. Data came from immunoSEQ multiplex PCR; TCRdb stores just in-frame clones and leaves some out. The sample consists of 200,000 or so clones, about 94% of them appearing once. Specimen: peripheral blood, collected on day 0 of AZD1222 vaccination. All receptors derive from an adult in good health. The CDR3 runs from the conserved cysteine through the conserved F or W. The D gene is left open where the match is weak. Clone size is stated in some rows and not others, as once, few, many or a class when expanded.

D gene: NA; J gene: TRBJ2-1; clone size: NA; V gene: TRBV3-1/TRBV3-2; CDR3 DNA: TGTGCCAGCAGCCAAGAGGGGGCCGCCTACAATGAGCAGTTCTTC; CDR3 protein: CASSQEGAAYNEQFF
D gene: NA; J gene: TRBJ2-1; clone size: NA; V gene: TRBV9; CDR3 DNA: TGTGCCAGCAGCAGCGTTAGGAGAGGGAATGAGCAGTTCTTC; CDR3 protein: CASSSVRRGNEQFF
D gene: TRBD1; J gene: TRBJ1-1; clone size: NA; V gene: TRBV4-3; CDR3 DNA: TGCGCCAGCAGCCAAGATCGGACAGGGGCCGCTGAAGCTTTCTTT; CDR3 protein: CASSQDRTGAAEAFF
D gene: NA; J gene: TRBJ1-5; clone size: NA; V gene: TRBV12-1; CDR3 DNA: TGTGCCAGCAGCTTCCCACAGGGCTATAGCAATCAGCCCCAGCATTTT; CDR3 protein: CASSFPQGYSNQPQHF
D gene: TRBD2; J gene: TRBJ2-1; clone size: once; V gene: TRBV29-1; CDR3 DNA: TGCAGCGTAGCAATCCCCGGGGGGGGGAGACGGTACAATGAGCAGTTCTTC; CDR3 protein: CSVAIPGGGRRYNEQFF
D gene: TRBD2; J gene: TRBJ2-3; clone size: NA; V gene: TRBV7-2; CDR3 DNA: TGTGCCAGCAGCCTACTAGCGGGGATCACAGATACGCAGTATTTT; CDR3 protein: CASSLLAGITDTQYF
D gene: NA; J gene: TRBJ2-5; clone size: NA; V gene: TRBV19; CDR3 DNA: TGTGCCAGTAGGGCCGGGTTCGCTCCCTACCAAGAGACCCAGTACTTC; CDR3 protein: CASRAGFAPYQETQYF
D gene: TRBD2; J gene: TRBJ2-1; clone size: NA; V gene: TRBV6-4; CDR3 DNA: TGTGCCAGCAGTGACGTTTTCTTCCAGCGGGGAGGGAGCGACAATGAGCAGTTCTTC; CDR3 protein: CASSDVFFQRGGSDNEQFF
D gene: NA; J gene: TRBJ2-7; clone size: once; V gene: TRBV28; CDR3 DNA: TGTGCCAGCAGTTTCCCCGGGGCCTACGAGCAGTACTTC; CDR3 protein: CASSFPGAYEQYF
D gene: NA; J gene: TRBJ2-7; clone size: NA; V gene: TRBV19; CDR3 DNA: TGTGCCAGTAGTATAGGTGGACATCAATACGAGCAGTACTTC; CDR3 protein: CASSIGGHQYEQYF
D gene: NA; J gene: TRBJ1-5; clone size: NA; V gene: TRBV27; CDR3 DNA: TGTGCCAGCAGTTTGGGGGGGCTGAGCAATCAGCCCCAGCATTTT; CDR3 protein: CASSLGGLSNQPQHF
D gene: TRBD1; J gene: TRBJ2-5; clone size: NA; V gene: TRBV3-1/TRBV3-2; CDR3 DNA: TGTGCCAGCAGCCAAGAGTGGGCCGACAGGGGGTTAGAGACCCAGTACTTC; CDR3 protein: CASSQEWADRGLETQYF
D gene: TRBD2; J gene: TRBJ2-1; clone size: NA; V gene: TRBV7-3; CDR3 DNA: TGTGCCAGCAGCTTAGGTCTAGCGGGAGGGGGCAATGAGCAGTTCTTC; CDR3 protein: CASSLGLAGGGNEQFF
D gene: NA; J gene: TRBJ2-7; clone size: NA; V gene: TRBV2; CDR3 DNA: TGTGCCAGCAAGAGCGAAGACTTTAACTACGAGCAGTACTTC; CDR3 protein: CASKSEDFNYEQYF
D gene: NA; J gene: TRBJ1-5; clone size: NA; V gene: TRBV19; CDR3 DNA: TGTGCCAGTAGTGTGCGTACCAATCAGCCCCAGCATTTT; CDR3 protein: CASSVRTNQPQHF
D gene: NA; J gene: TRBJ2-5; clone size: NA; V gene: TRBV6-6; CDR3 DNA: TGTGCCAGCAGTTACTCATCGGTACACCAAGAGACCCAGTACTTC; CDR3 protein: CASSYSSVHQETQYF
D gene: TRBD1; J gene: TRBJ2-1; clone size: NA; V gene: TRBV24-1; CDR3 DNA: TGTGCCACCAGTGATCTCAGGACAGGGGGCTACAATGAGCAGTTCTTC; CDR3 protein: CATSDLRTGGYNEQFF
D gene: NA; J gene: TRBJ1-1; clone size: NA; V gene: TRBV28; CDR3 DNA: TGTGCCAGCAGTTTATTCCGGGCCCGAAACACTGAAGCTTTCTTT; CDR3 protein: CASSLFRARNTEAFF
D gene: TRBD1; J gene: TRBJ1-3; clone size: NA; V gene: TRBV7-6; CDR3 DNA: TGTGCCAGCAGCTCCGGGACAGGCACTGGAAACACCATATATTTT; CDR3 protein: CASSSGTGTGNTIYF
D gene: TRBD1; J gene: TRBJ2-1; clone size: NA; V gene: TRBV15; CDR3 DNA: TGTGCCACCAGTGAATCCGGGACAGGGGTCTACAATGAGCAGTTCTTC; CDR3 protein: CATSESGTGVYNEQFF
D gene: NA; J gene: TRBJ1-4; clone size: NA; V gene: TRBV6-5; CDR3 DNA: TGTGCCAGCAGTCCTTCCCCTAATGAAAAACTGTTTTTT; CDR3 protein: CASSPSPNEKLFF
D gene: NA; J gene: TRBJ1-5; clone size: NA; V gene: TRBV27; CDR3 DNA: TGTGCCAGCATGGACCTCCGGGCTAGTAGCAATCAGCCCCAGCATTTT; CDR3 protein: CASMDLRASSNQPQHF
D gene: TRBD2; J gene: TRBJ2-6; clone size: NA; V gene: TRBV7-9; CDR3 DNA: TGTGCCAGCAGAAGAGCGTGGCGGGAGGGCCCTGGGGCCAACGTCCTGACTTTC; CDR3 protein: CASRRAWREGPGANVLTF
D gene: NA; J gene: TRBJ1-1; clone size: NA; V gene: TRBV12-3/TRBV12-4; CDR3 DNA: TGTGCCAGCAGGACAGGAGACACTGAAGCTTTCTTT; CDR3 protein: CASRTGDTEAFF
D gene: NA; J gene: TRBJ2-1; clone size: NA; V gene: TRBV19; CDR3 DNA: TGTGCCAGTAGCACCAACCCTATTCTGGCGGTCAATGAGCAGTTCTTC; CDR3 protein: CASSTNPILAVNEQFF
D gene: NA; J gene: TRBJ2-7; clone size: NA; V gene: TRBV5-4; CDR3 DNA: TGTGCCAGCAGCTTGCAACGGGCCGGCTACGAGCAGTACTTC; CDR3 protein: CASSLQRAGYEQYF
D gene: NA; J gene: TRBJ1-4; clone size: NA; V gene: TRBV4-1; CDR3 DNA: TGCGCCAGCAGCCCTTATGCAGGACCCACTGAAAAACTGTTTTTT; CDR3 protein: CASSPYAGPTEKLFF
D gene: TRBD2; J gene: TRBJ2-2; clone size: NA; V gene: TRBV6-2/TRBV6-3; CDR3 DNA: TGTGCCAGCAGTTACGGGCTAGCGGGAGCCACCGGGGAGCTGTTTTTT; CDR3 protein: CASSYGLAGATGELFF
D gene: TRBD2; J gene: TRBJ2-7; clone size: NA; V gene: TRBV28; CDR3 DNA: TGTGCCAGCAGTCCGGGACTAGCCTTCGCCGAGCAGTACTTC; CDR3 protein: CASSPGLAFAEQYF
D gene: TRBD2; J gene: TRBJ2-5; clone size: NA; V gene: TRBV7-2; CDR3 DNA: TGTGCCAGCAACCTGGGGGGGGGAGAGACCCAGTACTTC; CDR3 protein: CASNLGGGETQYF
D gene: NA; J gene: TRBJ2-1; clone size: NA; V gene: TRBV27; CDR3 DNA: TGTGCCAGCACCTGGGGACCGTACAATGAGCAGTTCTTC; CDR3 protein: CASTWGPYNEQFF
D gene: TRBD1; J gene: TRBJ1-2; clone size: once; V gene: TRBV30; CDR3 DNA: TGTGCCTGGAGTGTCCCGGGACAGGGGGCAGGCTATGGCTACACCTTC; CDR3 protein: CAWSVPGQGAGYGYTF
D gene: TRBD2; J gene: TRBJ2-1; clone size: NA; V gene: TRBV7-3; CDR3 DNA: TGTGCCAGCAGCTTACCCGGATTGTGGACTAGCGGGAGCAATGAGCAGTTCTTC; CDR3 protein: CASSLPGLWTSGSNEQFF
D gene: NA; J gene: TRBJ1-2; clone size: NA; V gene: TRBV27; CDR3 DNA: TGTGCCAGCAGTTCGGAGAGGGCACTAGGAGGCTACACCTTC; CDR3 protein: CASSSERALGGYTF
D gene: TRBD2; J gene: TRBJ2-1; clone size: NA; V gene: TRBV19; CDR3 DNA: TGTGCCAGTAGTATATTGGCTAGCGGGAGCAATGAGCAGTTCTTC; CDR3 protein: CASSILASGSNEQFF
D gene: NA; J gene: TRBJ2-1; clone size: NA; V gene: TRBV9; CDR3 DNA: TGTGCCAGCAGCGGGGTCCGGGAAAACACTCTGCATTCCAATGAGCAGTTCTTC; CDR3 protein: CASSGVRENTLHSNEQFF
D gene: NA; J gene: TRBJ1-6; clone size: once; V gene: TRBV10-1; CDR3 DNA: TGCGCCAGCAGTGAGTCACAGGTTCTGGGAATTTCACCCCTCCACTTT; CDR3 protein: CASSESQVLGISPLHF
D gene: TRBD2; J gene: TRBJ2-1; clone size: NA; V gene: TRBV19; CDR3 DNA: TGTGCCAGTAGTATTGCTAGCGGAACCTACAATGAGCAGTTCTTC; CDR3 protein: CASSIASGTYNEQFF
D gene: NA; J gene: TRBJ2-1; clone size: once; V gene: TRBV6-5; CDR3 DNA: TGTGCCAGCAGTTTGCCTAGTTTATCTGAGCAGTTCTTC; CDR3 protein: CASSLPSLSEQFF
D gene: TRBD1; J gene: TRBJ1-2; clone size: NA; V gene: TRBV9; CDR3 DNA: TGTGCCAGCAGCTCTGGGACAGCTACAGTTTCGTACTATGGCTACACCTTC; CDR3 protein: CASSSGTATVSYYGYTF
D gene: TRBD2; J gene: TRBJ2-1; clone size: NA; V gene: TRBV9; CDR3 DNA: TGTGCCAGCAGCGAGGGGACTAGCGGAAACAATGAGCAGTTCTTC; CDR3 protein: CASSEGTSGNNEQFF
D gene: NA; J gene: TRBJ2-5; clone size: NA; V gene: TRBV28; CDR3 DNA: NA; CDR3 protein: CASSTSRRQETQETQYF
D gene: NA; J gene: TRBJ2-3; clone size: NA; V gene: TRBV4-2; CDR3 DNA: TGTGCCAGCAGCCAAGAGGAGGGGCTCTTCACAGATACGCAGTATTTT; CDR3 protein: CASSQEEGLFTDTQYF
D gene: NA; J gene: TRBJ1-4; clone size: NA; V gene: TRBV29-1; CDR3 DNA: TGCAGCGTAAAGCCGGGATCCCATGGGGAAAAACTGTTTTTT; CDR3 protein: CSVKPGSHGEKLFF
D gene: TRBD2; J gene: TRBJ2-7; clone size: NA; V gene: TRBV9; CDR3 DNA: TGTGCCAGCAGCCCCTCGGGGGGGTACGAGCAGTACTTC; CDR3 protein: CASSPSGGYEQYF
D gene: TRBD2; J gene: TRBJ2-1; clone size: NA; V gene: TRBV19; CDR3 DNA: TGTGCCACCCGGACTAGCGGTCACTTCGTCAATGAGCAGTTCTTC; CDR3 protein: CATRTSGHFVNEQFF
D gene: NA; J gene: TRBJ1-5; clone size: NA; V gene: TRBV6-5; CDR3 DNA: TGTGCCAGCAGTTACACGTTGGGGGGTCAGCCCCAGCATTTT; CDR3 protein: CASSYTLGGQPQHF
D gene: NA; J gene: TRBJ1-5; clone size: NA; V gene: TRBV5-4; CDR3 DNA: TGTGCCAGCAGCTTGCTCGGGCAGCCCCAGCATTTT; CDR3 protein: CASSLLGQPQHF
D gene: TRBD1; J gene: TRBJ2-4; clone size: NA; V gene: TRBV27; CDR3 DNA: TGTGCCAGCTCTAACAGGGGTGCCAAAAACATTCAGTACTTC; CDR3 protein: CASSNRGAKNIQYF
D gene: TRBD1; J gene: TRBJ1-2; clone size: NA; V gene: TRBV6-1; CDR3 DNA: TGTGCCAGCAGTGGCGCAGGGGGCGATGTAGTCTATGGCTACACCTTC; CDR3 protein: CASSGAGGDVVYGYTF
D gene: TRBD1; J gene: TRBJ1-2; clone size: NA; V gene: TRBV7-8; CDR3 DNA: TGTGCCAGCAGCCGTAATACAGGGGGGGCGACTGGCTACACCTTC; CDR3 protein: CASSRNTGGATGYTF
D gene: NA; J gene: TRBJ2-1; clone size: NA; V gene: TRBV27; CDR3 DNA: TGTGCCAGCAGTTTCGTTGCGGCATACTCCTACAATGAGCAGTTCTTC; CDR3 protein: CASSFVAAYSYNEQFF